A single sample is the source of the 25 T cell receptor beta chains below, sequenced in a study of T-cell reconstitution after alpha-beta-depleted transplantation in children. It was with unique molecular identifiers that the TCRbeta library was prepared. TCRdb reprocessed the PCR reads with MiXCR, giving one entry per CDR3 protein. Altogether about 980,000 distinct CDR3 sequences are present, roughly 29% being singletons, with the ten largest covering roughly 31%. The sequencing used PBMCs, mostly from graft donor cells, collected 360 days after TCRalphabeta/CD19-depleted stem cell transplant. The receptor source for this set is a boy younger than two who had a stem cell transplant for SCID, so the T cells may come from the graft donor.

The V call is TRBV4-2, the J call TRBJ2-3, with 9 bases that match TRBD2. Germline V lookup: CDR1 LGHNA, CDR2 YNFKEQ. J was trimmed by 6 bases and V by 4 bases; bases with no gene match: 11. CDR3 length: 16 residues. The CDR3 DNA sequence: TGTGCCAGCAGCCGTGGGACTAGCCGCAGGGGGGATACGCAGTATTTT. Protein: CASSRGTSRRGDTQYF.

This clonotype has just a few counts. The rearrangement uses TRBV12-3 or TRBV12-4 and TRBJ2-2; D unclear. Deletions cut 5 bases from V and 1 base from J, with 8 bases between. The CDR3 runs 14 residues. The CDR3: CASSESGNTGELFF. In DNA form, the CDR3 reads TGTGCCAGCAGTGAGAGTGGGAACACCGGGGAGCTGTTTTTT.

This clonotype has just a few counts. The V and J genes are TRBV4-1 and TRBJ1-1; D possibly corresponds to TRBD1 (6 bases). In germline, CDR1 is MGHRA, CDR2 YSYEKL. CDR3 length equals 15 residues. V shed 4 bases and J shed 1 base, with 13 bases lying between them. CDR3 DNA: TGCGCCAGCAGCCCCTGGGGGCGGGGGAACACTGAAGCTTTCTTT. Residues: CASSPWGRGNTEAFF.

The chain uses TRBV11-2 and TRBJ2-3; 8 bases are shared with TRBD2. CDR3 size: 18 residues. The V and J ends lost 1 base and 2 bases, in that order; junction bases with no gene match: 11. Germline V gives CDR1 SGHAT, CDR2 FQNNGV. The CDR3 nucleotides are TGTGCCAGCAGCTTAGGAGGACGGGGGGGACCAAACACAGATACGCAGTATTTT. Amino acid sequence: CASSLGGRGGPNTDTQYF.

In this sample, this clonotype turned up a few times. This chain joins TRBV9 and TRBJ2-7; D is unclear. The CDR3 runs 12 residues. Trimming took off 3 bases at V and 7 bases at J, with 11 bases between the two ends. The germline V gene encodes CDR1 SGDLS and CDR2 YYNGEE. In DNA form, the CDR3 reads TGTGCCAGCAGCGGTAGCCTCGGTGAGCAGTACTTC. As protein: CASSGSLGEQYF.

The rearrangement links TRBV5-1 to TRBJ2-7, with 9 bases aligning to TRBD1. The CDR3 contains 15 residues. Trimming took 0 bases from V and 3 from J; bases not matched to a gene: 4. CDR1 is SGHRS and CDR2 is YFSETQ in the germline V gene. As DNA, the CDR3 is TGCGCCAGCAGCTTGGACTGGGACAGGGTCTACGAGCAGTACTTC. It translates to CASSLDWDRVYEQYF.

V usage is TRBV7-2 and J usage is TRBJ2-7, with D possibly matching TRBD2 (6 bases). Trimming removed 1 base from V and 4 bases from J, with 14 bases in between. The CDR3 contains 15 residues. CDR1 and CDR2 (germline): SGHTA, FQGNSA. The CDR3 loop reads CASSLGAGNTYEQYF. The CDR3 DNA reads as TGTGCCAGCAGCTTAGGTGCGGGGAATACTTACGAGCAGTACTTC.

This clonotype was seen a handful of times. V is TRBV4-2 and J is TRBJ1-2; 8 bases are shared with TRBD1. Germline assignment: CDR1 LGHNA and CDR2 YNFKEQ. Unmatched junction bases numbered 11, after V lost 1 base and J lost 13 bases. This CDR3 has 14 amino acids. DNA for the CDR3: TGTGCCAGCAGCCAAGTGGACAGGGCAATCGGAGGCACCTTC. As protein: CASSQVDRAIGGTF.

The chain has TRBV4-3 and TRBJ2-5; 8 bases align to TRBD2. The CDR3 consists of 17 residues. Germline values: CDR1 LGHNA, CDR2 YSLEER. Germline trimming cut 1 base from V and 1 base from J; bases unmatched to any gene: 8. The CDR3 region has the DNA TGCGCCAGCAGCCAAGGCGGGGGGCGGGACTCCCAAGAGACCCAGTACTTC. It is translated as CASSQGGGRDSQETQYF.

V usage is TRBV29-1 and J usage is TRBJ2-7, with 8 bases matching TRBD2. The CDR3 runs 16 residues. The germline gives CDR1 SQVTM, CDR2 ANQGSEA. The V segment lost 5 bases and the J segment 3 bases; nucleotides outside the gene matches: 15. CDR3 loop: CSVSSQPGLELYEQYF. The CDR3 bases are TGCAGCGTTTCCTCTCAGCCGGGACTAGAGCTCTACGAGCAGTACTTC.

In its sample, this clonotype was seen a few times. The J gene is TRBJ1-3, the V gene TRBV12-3 or TRBV12-4; D gene unclear. V was cut by 7 bases and J by 3 bases, with 13 bases left in between. The CDR3 is 14 amino acids. CDR3 loop: CASIWSDFGNTIYF. The CDR3 DNA sequence: TGTGCCAGCATTTGGTCCGATTTTGGAAACACCATATATTTT.

The V and J genes are TRBV12-3 or TRBV12-4 and TRBJ2-1; 7 nucleotides match TRBD2. This CDR3 region has 12 residues. J gave up 4 bases and V 11 bases, and 5 bases lay outside the gene matches. The CDR3 protein is CACGGLYNEQFF. The CDR3 DNA is TGTGCCTGCGGGGGACTATACAATGAGCAGTTCTTC.

This clonotype showed up just a few times. The chain recombines TRBV20-1 with TRBJ1-4; 8 nucleotides align to TRBD1. The CDR3 is 13 amino acids. CDR1 is DFQATT and CDR2 is SNEGSKA in the germline V gene (reference sequence). With V trimmed by 8 bases and J by 5 bases, 7 bases remained unmatched. Here the CDR3 DNA reads TGCAGTCCCCAGAGACAGGGGAATGAAAAACTGTTTTTT. Protein: CSPQRQGNEKLFF.

The genes are TRBV12-3 or TRBV12-4 and TRBJ2-3; TRBD2 aligns across 9 bases. This CDR3 has 16 amino acids. V was clipped by 2 bases and J by 2 bases; unmatched bases: 5. CDR3 nucleotides: TGTGCCAGCAGTTTATCAGCGGGGGGTACCACAGATACGCAGTATTTT. It specifies CASSLSAGGTTDTQYF.

The rearrangement links TRBV29-1 to TRBJ2-1, with 9 bases lining up with TRBD1. The V and J ends lost 6 bases and 9 bases, in that order; junction bases with no gene match: 3. This CDR3 is 11 amino acids long. Germline values: CDR1 SQVTM, CDR2 ANQGSEA. The DNA for the CDR3 is TGCAGCGTAGGGACAGGGCCTGAGCAGTTCTTC. Residues: CSVGTGPEQFF.

The chain couples TRBV4-1 to TRBJ1-1; no clear D. Per the germline V gene, CDR1 is MGHRA and CDR2 is YSYEKL. The V end was cut by 0 bases, the J end by 1 base, with 12 bases between. The CDR3 is made up of 16 amino acids. The CDR3 bases are TGCGCCAGCAGCCAAGATCCTGGTGGTTGGAACACTGAAGCTTTCTTT. This translates into CASSQDPGGWNTEAFF.

This chain uses TRBV30 with TRBJ1-5; D ambiguous. Germline V lookup: CDR1 GTSNPN, CDR2 SVGIG (reference sequence). The V gene lost 0 bases and the J gene lost 5 bases, with 8 bases spanning the gap. This CDR3 is built from 13 residues. The CDR3: CAWSVRADQPQHF. The CDR3 DNA reads TGTGCCTGGAGTGTAAGAGCGGATCAGCCCCAGCATTTT.

This clonotype was detected a few times. The genes are TRBV27 and TRBJ2-7; D ambiguous. Germline CDR1 is MNHEY and CDR2 is SMNVEV (reference sequence). The V gene lost 11 bases and the J gene lost 5 bases, with 7 bases spanning the gap. The CDR3 extends over 9 amino acids. In DNA form, the CDR3 reads TGTGCCTGGAGCCACGAGCAGTACTTC. As protein: CAWSHEQYF.

For the CDR3, the DNA is TGTGCCAGCAGCCGAATTCCTGGGGCCGAGCAGTTCTTC. Amino acids: CASSRIPGAEQFF. V usage is TRBV3-1 and J usage is TRBJ2-1, with a tentative D call TRBD1 (5 bases). The length of the CDR3 is 13 residues. V dropped 4 bases and J dropped 10 bases, with 14 bases sitting between them. Germline lookup yields CDR1 LGHDT and CDR2 YNNKEL (reference sequence).

The chain couples TRBV19 to TRBJ2-7; 11 bases are shared with TRBD1. CDR3 length equals 11 residues. Germline CDR1 and CDR2: LNHDA and SQIVND (reference sequence). The V gene end was trimmed by 6 bases and the J gene end by 9 bases; junction bases not matched to a gene: 1. As DNA, the CDR3 is TGTGCCAGTAGGGGACAGGGGGTGCAGTACTTC. Its translation: CASRGQGVQYF.

The sample holds a few counts of this clonotype. The CDR3 here is CASSLAQTSVPHEQYF. The CDR3 nucleotides read TGCGCCAGCAGCTTGGCCCAGACTAGCGTGCCCCACGAGCAGTACTTC. The chain combines TRBV5-1 with TRBJ2-7; 8 bases are shared with TRBD2. Germline CDR1 reads SGHRS; CDR2 reads YFSETQ. Losses at the gene ends were 0 bases for V and 5 bases for J; bases not matched to a gene: 10. CDR3 length equals 16 residues.

The chain joins TRBV6-1 to TRBJ2-7; 8 nucleotides agree with TRBD1. CDR1 MNHNS and CDR2 SASEGT come from the germline V gene. The CDR3 consists of 14 residues. The ends lost 8 bases at V and 2 bases at J; junction bases unmatched: 8. In nucleotides, the CDR3 is TGTGCCAGCCAAACGGACAGGGATACCTACGAGCAGTACTTC. Translation: CASQTDRDTYEQYF.

This clonotype came up a few times. CDR3 sequence: CASSKQGRGVSYEQYF. As DNA, the CDR3 is TGTGCCAGCAGTAAACAGGGCAGGGGGGTCTCCTACGAGCAGTACTTC. The chain links TRBV12-3 or TRBV12-4 to TRBJ2-7; TRBD1 is a possible D gene (7 bases). The CDR3 is 16 residues long. V was shortened by 5 bases and J by 0 bases, with 17 bases between the two germline ends.

In this sample, this clonotype turned up a few times. One junction end disagrees with the germline gene, perhaps due to a read error. J is TRBJ2-7 and V is TRBV5-1; D perhaps matches TRBD1 (5 bases). CDR1 is SGHRS, CDR2 YFSETQ, per germline. The length of the CDR3 is 11 residues. The CDR3 is CASSLDGHQSF. The CDR3 DNA sequence: TGCGCCAGCAGCTTGGATGGACATCAGTCCTTC. The full variable domain, with the rest looked up from reference TRBV5-1 and TRBJ2-7, is KAGVTQTPRYLIKTRGQQVTLSCSPISGHRSVSWYQQTPGQGLQFLFEYFSETQRNKGNFPGRFSGRQFSNSRSEMNVSTLELGDSALYLCASSLDGHQSFGPGTRLTVT.

The chain joins TRBV7-9 to TRBJ2-1, with D tentatively TRBD2 (5 bases). The germline CDR1 and CDR2 sequences are SEHNR and FQNEAQ (reference sequence). The CDR3 runs to 13 residues. The V end was cut by 4 bases, the J end by 12 bases, with 16 bases between. CDR3 sequence: CASSSLMERRQFF. CDR3 coding DNA: TGTGCCAGCAGCTCGCTCATGGAGCGGCGGCAGTTCTTC.